The T cell receptor (beta chain) under discussion was sequenced for a study of blood T cell repertoires in COVID-19. Looking at the study overall: There were acute and convalescent COVID-19 samples, and they came from the United States, Italy and Spain. PBMCs, B-cell-depleted T cells, or T cells provided the cDNA or gDNA that made up the material.

Original methodology: Using reference gene primer amplification, nucleated cell counts were estimated. Sequencing was performed with immunoSEQ multiplex PCR; in TCRdb, only in-frame clones are kept and a portion is missing. The V and J calls and the clone size are those of that table, but D and trimming were determined from the DNA. The table lists about 50,000 clones, about 84% of them singletons. The sequenced sample was peripheral blood. The sequence derives from a man aged 60-69 years with acute or convalescent COVID-19.

CDR3: CSVERDRGSREQFF. CDR3 coding DNA: TGCAGCGTTGAACGGGACAGGGGGTCGCGTGAGCAGTTCTTC. This sequence joins TRBV29-1 and TRBJ2-1; TRBD1 agrees at 11 bases. The CDR3 is made up of 14 amino acids. CDR1 is SQVTM, CDR2 ANQGSEA, per germline. The J segment lost 9 bases and the V segment lost 2 bases, leaving 6 bases of the junction unmatched.